Detailed here is one TCR beta chain. Its antigen has not been determined. No qualities accompany the bases; no much larger clone lies one base away. These data come from a study of Ad26.COV2.S vaccination and SARS-CoV-2 variants (dated by TCRdb to the early 2020s). In the study overall: Donors in the vaccine arm were drawn from COV1001, a phase I-IIa trial of Ad26.COV2.S in healthy adults that was multicentre, randomized, double-blind and placebo-controlled. The specificity and breadth of SARS-CoV-2-reactive T cell receptors after Ad26.COV2.S vaccination were assessed by TCRbeta repertoire sequencing. Trial participants were randomized into five groups of five, in which low-dose or high-dose Ad26.COV2.S was given once or twice, or placebo was given on both occasions. Ad26.COV2.S was given intramuscularly at 5x10^10 or 1x10^11 viral particles, as a single shot or as two shots 56 days apart. A total of 32 samples were included in the TCR-sequenced set, comprising roughly 19 Ad26.COV2.S vaccine recipients, 5 placebo recipients and 8 SARS-CoV-2 convalescent individuals. Investigators remained blinded to trial group allocation during experiments and outcome assessment.

The immunoSEQ Assay was used to sequence TCRbeta CDR3 regions. After extraction, genomic DNA underwent amplification by bias-controlled multiplex PCR, followed by high-throughput sequencing. As for the authors' bioinformatics: To quantify the absolute abundance of each unique TCRbeta CDR3 region, sequences were collapsed and filtered. T cell fraction was estimated by normalization of TCRbeta template counts to usable DNA, with usable DNA being measured through amplification of reference genes present in all nucleated cells. Repertoire TCRs were annotated as SARS-CoV-2-specific when V gene, CDR3 amino acid sequence and J gene were exactly matched to a known reactive TCR set. The reference SARS-CoV-2 TCR set came from MIRA and was filtered for enrichment in COVID-19-positive ImmuneCODE repertoires, removing public or cross-reactive TCRs. Drawing on the MIRA antigens, annotated TCRs were analysed further at the level of specific ORF or position within ORF. Depth was the summed frequency of annotated unique rearrangements, while breadth was defined as annotated unique rearrangements over total unique productive rearrangements. Two-sided Wilcoxon rank-sum tests were applied when comparing TCR breadth between groups. What TCRdb holds here is the immuneACCESS table cut down to in-frame rearrangements. Part of the clones is not present; checked against another copy, under half of the missing clones reflect an unresolved V gene, and the others are unexplained. Clonal size and the V and J genes are those of that table, whereas D and trimming came from the DNA. Across this sample there are over 400,000 clones, with around 93% seen only once. The ten top clones hold about 1.7% of the sample.

The treatment or condition label, read with the paper, signifies: roughly 19 received Ad26.COV2.S at low or high dose, single or two shots; 5 received placebo; per-sample allocation not given. For vaccine and placebo recipients, the sequenced repertoires came from samples collected on day 63 after the first injection. Cohort 1b enrolled roughly 25 adults aged 18-55 years at a single site in Boston, USA, between 29 July and 7 August 2020. Ad26.COV2.S was a replication-incompetent adenovirus type 26 vector expressing a prefusion-stabilized SARS-CoV-2 spike protein from the original Wuhan strain. The paper's findings and limits, for the study overall: The study was not powered for comparison of responses between vaccine doses or regimens. Ad26.COV2.S recipients had higher spike-specific TCR breadth than placebo recipients (P = 0.0014). After vaccination, substantial breadth of spike-specific CD8+ and CD4+ T cell responses was reported. Vaccine and placebo recipients had similar non-spike TCR breadth, a finding consistent with the vaccine containing only spike. The authors noted that the TCR breadth and depth analyses may have underestimated total T cell responses.

The junction shows trimming of 1 base on V and 5 bases on J, plus 12 bases between the germline ends. Counted from cysteine to phenylalanine, this CDR3 has 15 amino acids. Only the CDR3 DNA is retained, 45 bases long and in frame from the first base. CDR1 LNHDA and CDR2 SQIVND are derived from the germline V gene (reference sequence). This material consisted of peripheral blood, taken in a trial of Ad26.COV2.S vaccine versus placebo. The receptor was isolated from a person aged 18-60 years who received the Ad26.COV2.S COVID-19 vaccine or a placebo. Recombination linked TRBV19 to TRBJ2-1, with no D gene named confidently. The DNA is as follows: TGTGCCAGTAGTATAGGAAAGGACCTCGACAATGAGCAGTTCTTC. The resulting protein is CASSIGKDLDNEQFF.